The subject of this entry is one T cell receptor beta chain. This specimen belongs to a study of cytomegalovirus exposure and HLA in healthy donors. PCR amplification relied on 60 Vbeta primers (plus 13 Jbeta primers). Repertoires were generated with immunoSEQ multiplex PCR, while TCRdb's copy carries only in-frame clones and drops some. The sample lists some 170,000 clones, around 76% occurring once. The CDR3 consists of 15 residues. V dropped 4 bases and J dropped 5; count of bases not matched to a gene: 10. Germline V gives CDR1 SGHRS, CDR2 YFSETQ. The chain recombines TRBV5-1 with TRBJ1-2; TRBD1 matches at 8 bases. Sequenced: PBMCs. This TCR was recovered from a woman between 35 and 50 years old in good health and CMV-seronegative. CDR3 DNA: TGCGCCAGCAGCCGGGGGGACAGGACGGGGTATGGCTACACCTTC. It yields the protein CASSRGDRTGYGYTF. Together with reference TRBV5-1 and TRBJ1-2, the CDR3 gives the full variable domain: KAGVTQTPRYLIKTRGQQVTLSCSPISGHRSVSWYQQTPGQGLQFLFEYFSETQRNKGNFPGRFSGRQFSNSRSEMNVSTLELGDSALYLCASSRGDRTGYGYTFGSGTRLTVV.